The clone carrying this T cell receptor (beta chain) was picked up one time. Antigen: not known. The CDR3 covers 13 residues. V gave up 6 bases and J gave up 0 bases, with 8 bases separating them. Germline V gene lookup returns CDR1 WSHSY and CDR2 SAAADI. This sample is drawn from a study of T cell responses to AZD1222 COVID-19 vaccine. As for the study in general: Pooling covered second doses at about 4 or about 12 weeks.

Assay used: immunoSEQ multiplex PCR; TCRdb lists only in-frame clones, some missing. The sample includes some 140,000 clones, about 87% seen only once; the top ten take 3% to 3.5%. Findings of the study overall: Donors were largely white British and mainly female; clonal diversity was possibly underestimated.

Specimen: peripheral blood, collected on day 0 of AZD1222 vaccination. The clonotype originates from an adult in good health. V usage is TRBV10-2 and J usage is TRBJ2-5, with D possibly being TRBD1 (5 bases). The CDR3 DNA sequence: TGCGCCAGCAGCGCAGGGTACCAAGAGACCCAGTACTTC. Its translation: CASSAGYQETQYF.